This T cell receptor beta chain was recovered during a study of blood T cells in healthy people across ages. Sample-barcoded 5' priming and a J-beta primer mix drove a second PCR of 7 to 11 cycles. TCRdb used MiXCR to reprocess the 5' RACE reads, holding one entry per CDR3 protein. This sample has around 850,000 distinct CDR3 sequences; about 36% occur once, and the top ten carry over 10%. This TCR derives from a young man in good health. Material: blood.

The CDR3 loop is CSANRGAGELFF. CDR3 coding DNA: TGCAGTGCTAATAGGGGGGCCGGGGAGCTGTTTTTT. The rearrangement uses TRBV20-1 and TRBJ2-2; either TRBD1 or TRBD2 may fit D (6 bases each). Per germline, CDR1 DFQATT and CDR2 SNEGSKA (reference sequence). The CDR3 sequence is 12 residues long. The ends were cut back, 4 bases at V and 6 bases at J, with 9 bases in the middle.